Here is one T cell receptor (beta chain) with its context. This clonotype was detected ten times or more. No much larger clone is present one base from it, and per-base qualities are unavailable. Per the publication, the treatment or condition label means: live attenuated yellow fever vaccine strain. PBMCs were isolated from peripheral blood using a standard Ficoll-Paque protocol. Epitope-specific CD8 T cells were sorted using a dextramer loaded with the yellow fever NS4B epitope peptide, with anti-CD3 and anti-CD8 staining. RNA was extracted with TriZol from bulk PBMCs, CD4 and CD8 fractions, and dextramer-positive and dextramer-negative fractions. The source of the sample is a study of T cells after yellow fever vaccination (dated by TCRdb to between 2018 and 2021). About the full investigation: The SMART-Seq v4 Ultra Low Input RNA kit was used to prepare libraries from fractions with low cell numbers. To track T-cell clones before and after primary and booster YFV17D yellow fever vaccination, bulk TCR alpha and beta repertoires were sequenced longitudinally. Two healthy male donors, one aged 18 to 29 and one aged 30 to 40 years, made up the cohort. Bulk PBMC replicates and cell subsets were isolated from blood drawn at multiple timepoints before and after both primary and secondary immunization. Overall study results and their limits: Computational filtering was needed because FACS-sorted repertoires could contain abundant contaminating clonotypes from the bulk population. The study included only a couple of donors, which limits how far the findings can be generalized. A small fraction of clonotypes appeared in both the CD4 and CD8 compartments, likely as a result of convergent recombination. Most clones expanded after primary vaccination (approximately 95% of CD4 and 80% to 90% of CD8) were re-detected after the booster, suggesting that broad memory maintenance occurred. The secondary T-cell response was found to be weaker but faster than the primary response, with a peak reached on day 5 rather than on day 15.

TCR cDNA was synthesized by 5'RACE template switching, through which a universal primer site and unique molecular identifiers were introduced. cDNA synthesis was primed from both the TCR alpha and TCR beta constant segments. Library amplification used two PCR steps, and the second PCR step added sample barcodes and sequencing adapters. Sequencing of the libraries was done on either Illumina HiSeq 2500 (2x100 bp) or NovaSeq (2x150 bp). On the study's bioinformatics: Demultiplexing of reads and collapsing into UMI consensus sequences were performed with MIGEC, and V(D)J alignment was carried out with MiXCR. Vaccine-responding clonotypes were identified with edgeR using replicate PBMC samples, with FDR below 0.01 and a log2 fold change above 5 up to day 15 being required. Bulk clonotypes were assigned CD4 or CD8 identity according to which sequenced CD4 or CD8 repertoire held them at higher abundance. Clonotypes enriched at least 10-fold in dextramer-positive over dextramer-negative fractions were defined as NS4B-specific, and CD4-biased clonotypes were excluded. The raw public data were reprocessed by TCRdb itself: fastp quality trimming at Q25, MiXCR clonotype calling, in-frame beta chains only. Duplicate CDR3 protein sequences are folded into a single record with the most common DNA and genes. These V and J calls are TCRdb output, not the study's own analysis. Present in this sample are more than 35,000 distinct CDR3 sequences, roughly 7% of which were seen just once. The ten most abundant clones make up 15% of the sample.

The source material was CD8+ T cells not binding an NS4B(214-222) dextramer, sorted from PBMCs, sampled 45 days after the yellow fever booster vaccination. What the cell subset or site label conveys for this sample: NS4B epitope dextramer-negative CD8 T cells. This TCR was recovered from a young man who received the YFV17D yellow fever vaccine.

The nucleotides read TGTGCCAGCAAGGTGCTAGGGACTAGCGGGAGCTACGAGCAGTACTTC. It encodes CASKVLGTSGSYEQYF. Recombination linked TRBV27 to TRBJ2-7, with 14 bases matching TRBD2. Including cysteine and phenylalanine, the CDR3 has 16 amino acids. Only the CDR3 DNA is retained, 48 bases long and in frame from the first base. V is pruned by 7 bases and J by 3 bases, leaving 8 bases of the junction without a gene match. Via the germline V gene (reference sequence), CDR1 is MNHEY and CDR2 SMNVEV.